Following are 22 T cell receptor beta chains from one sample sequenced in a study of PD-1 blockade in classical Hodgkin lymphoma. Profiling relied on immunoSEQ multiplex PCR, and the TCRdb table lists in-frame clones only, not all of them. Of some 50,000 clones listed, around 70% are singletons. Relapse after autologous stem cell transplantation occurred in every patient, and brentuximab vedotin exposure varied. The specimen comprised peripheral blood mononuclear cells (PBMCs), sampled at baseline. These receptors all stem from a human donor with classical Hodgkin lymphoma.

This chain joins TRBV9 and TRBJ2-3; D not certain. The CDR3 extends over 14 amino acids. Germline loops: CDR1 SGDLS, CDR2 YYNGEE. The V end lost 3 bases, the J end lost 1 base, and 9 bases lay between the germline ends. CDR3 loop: CASSALLGTDTQYF. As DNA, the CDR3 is TGTGCCAGCAGCGCCCTTTTGGGCACAGATACGCAGTATTTT. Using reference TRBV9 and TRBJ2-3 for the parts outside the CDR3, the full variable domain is DSGVTQTPKHLITATGQRVTLRCSPRSGDLSVYWYQQSLDQGLQFLIQYYNGEERAKGNILERFSAQQFPDLHSELNLSSLELGDSALYFCASSALLGTDTQYFGPGTRLTVL.

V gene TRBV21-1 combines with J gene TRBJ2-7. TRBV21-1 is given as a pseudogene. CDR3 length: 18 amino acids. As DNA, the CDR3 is TGTGCCAGCAGCAAAGAAGGATTTAGGCCAACTCTTTTAGGCGAGCAGTACTTC. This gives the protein CASSKEGFRPTLLGEQYF.

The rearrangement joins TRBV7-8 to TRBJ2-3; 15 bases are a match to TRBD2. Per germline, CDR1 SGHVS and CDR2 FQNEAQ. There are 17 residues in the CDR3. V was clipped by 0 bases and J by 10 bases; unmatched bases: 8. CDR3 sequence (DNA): TGTGCCAGCAGCTTAGCGACCGGACTAGCGGGGGGGAATGCGCAGTATTTT. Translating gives CASSLATGLAGGNAQYF.

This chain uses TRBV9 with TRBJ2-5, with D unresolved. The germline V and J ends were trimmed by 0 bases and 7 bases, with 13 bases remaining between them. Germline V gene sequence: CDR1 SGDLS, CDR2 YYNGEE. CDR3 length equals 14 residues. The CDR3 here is CASSVGAWDSTQYF. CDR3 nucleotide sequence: TGTGCCAGCAGCGTAGGTGCGTGGGATTCGACCCAGTACTTC.

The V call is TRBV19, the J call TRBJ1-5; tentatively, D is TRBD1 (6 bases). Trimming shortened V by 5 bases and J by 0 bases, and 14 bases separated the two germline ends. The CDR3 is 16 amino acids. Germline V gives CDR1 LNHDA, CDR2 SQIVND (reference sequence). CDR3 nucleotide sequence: TGTGCCAGTAGTCCCCCGACAGGTTATAGCAATCAGCCCCAGCATTTT. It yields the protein CASSPPTGYSNQPQHF.

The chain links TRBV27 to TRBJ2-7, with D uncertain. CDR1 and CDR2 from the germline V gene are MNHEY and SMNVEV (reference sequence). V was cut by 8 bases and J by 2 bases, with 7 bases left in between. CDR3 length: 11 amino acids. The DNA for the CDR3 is TGTGCCAGCCCCAGACCCTACGAGCAGTACTTC. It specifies CASPRPYEQYF.

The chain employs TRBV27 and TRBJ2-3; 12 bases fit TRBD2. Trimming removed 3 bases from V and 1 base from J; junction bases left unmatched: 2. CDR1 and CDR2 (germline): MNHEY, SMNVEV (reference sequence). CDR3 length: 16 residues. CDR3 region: CASSFWTSGGTDTQYF. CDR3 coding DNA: TGTGCCAGCAGTTTTTGGACTAGCGGGGGCACAGATACGCAGTATTTT.

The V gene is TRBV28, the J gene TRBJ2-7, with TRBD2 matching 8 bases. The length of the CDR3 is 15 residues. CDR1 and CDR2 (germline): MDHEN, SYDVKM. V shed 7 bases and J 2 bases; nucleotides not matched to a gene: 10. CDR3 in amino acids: CASTGGGHRTYEQYF. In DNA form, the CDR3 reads TGTGCCAGCACCGGGGGGGGACACCGAACCTACGAGCAGTACTTC.

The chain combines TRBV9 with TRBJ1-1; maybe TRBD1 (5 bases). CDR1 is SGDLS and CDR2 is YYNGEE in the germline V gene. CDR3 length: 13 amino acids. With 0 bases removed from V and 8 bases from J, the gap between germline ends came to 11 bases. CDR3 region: CASSVVTGSEAFF. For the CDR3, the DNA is TGTGCCAGCAGCGTAGTTACAGGTTCGGAAGCTTTCTTT.

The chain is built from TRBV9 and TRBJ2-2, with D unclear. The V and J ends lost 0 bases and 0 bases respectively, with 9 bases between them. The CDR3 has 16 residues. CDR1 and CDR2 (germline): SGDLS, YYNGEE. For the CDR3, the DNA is TGTGCCAGCAGCGTAGTAAACCGCGCGAACACCGGGGAGCTGTTTTTT. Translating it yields CASSVVNRANTGELFF. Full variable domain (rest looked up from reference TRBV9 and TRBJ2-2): DSGVTQTPKHLITATGQRVTLRCSPRSGDLSVYWYQQSLDQGLQFLIQYYNGEERAKGNILERFSAQQFPDLHSELNLSSLELGDSALYFCASSVVNRANTGELFFGEGSRLTVL.

CDR3 coding DNA: TGTGCCAGTAGTATAGGAGGGGGGGATTCACCCCTCCACTTT. This encodes CASSIGGGDSPLHF. This chain connects TRBV19 to TRBJ1-6, with D possibly being TRBD1 (6 bases). The CDR3 is 14 amino acids. In germline, CDR1 is LNHDA, CDR2 SQIVND (reference sequence). V lost 1 base to trimming and J lost 8 bases, with 9 bases between them.

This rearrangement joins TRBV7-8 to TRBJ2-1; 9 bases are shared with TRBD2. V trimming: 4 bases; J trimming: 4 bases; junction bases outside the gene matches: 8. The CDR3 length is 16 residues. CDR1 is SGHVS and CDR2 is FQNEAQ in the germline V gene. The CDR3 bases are TGTGCCAGCAGCTACCCGGGCGGGGGGGATTACAATGAGCAGTTCTTC. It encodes CASSYPGGGDYNEQFF.

The CDR3 spells CASSVRSRVDGTDTQYF. Here the CDR3 DNA reads TGTGCCAGCAGCGTCAGAAGCCGGGTTGACGGCACAGATACGCAGTATTTT. The chain couples TRBV7-2 to TRBJ2-3, with unresolved D. The CDR3 is 17 residues long. CDR1 is SGHTA, CDR2 FQGNSA, per germline. The V end lost 5 bases, the J end lost 1 base, and 19 bases lay between the germline ends.

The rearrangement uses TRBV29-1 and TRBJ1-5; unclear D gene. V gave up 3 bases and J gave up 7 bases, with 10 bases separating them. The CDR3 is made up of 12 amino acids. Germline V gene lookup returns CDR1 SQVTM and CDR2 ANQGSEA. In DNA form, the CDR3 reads TGCAGCGTTGAGGACCCGGGGCAGCCCCAGCATTTT. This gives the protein CSVEDPGQPQHF.

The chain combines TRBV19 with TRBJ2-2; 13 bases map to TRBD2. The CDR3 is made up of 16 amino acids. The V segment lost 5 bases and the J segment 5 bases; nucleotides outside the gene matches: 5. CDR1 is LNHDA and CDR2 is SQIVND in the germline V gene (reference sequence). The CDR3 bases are TGTGCCAGTAGTCTGAGGACTAGCGGGAGTACCGGGGAGCTGTTTTTT. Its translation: CASSLRTSGSTGELFF.

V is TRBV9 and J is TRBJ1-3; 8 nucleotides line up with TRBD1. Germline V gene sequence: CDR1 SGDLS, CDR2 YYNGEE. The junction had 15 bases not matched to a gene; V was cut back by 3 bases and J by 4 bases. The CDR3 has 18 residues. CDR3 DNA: TGTGCCAGCAGCGCAGGGAGTACAGGGGGATCGTTCGGAAACACCATATATTTT. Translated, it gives CASSAGSTGGSFGNTIYF.

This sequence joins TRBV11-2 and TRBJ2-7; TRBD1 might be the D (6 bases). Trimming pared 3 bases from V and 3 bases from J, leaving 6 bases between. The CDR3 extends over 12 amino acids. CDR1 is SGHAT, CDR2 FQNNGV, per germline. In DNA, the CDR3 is TGTGCCAGCAGCTTGGACAGCTACGAGCAGTACTTC. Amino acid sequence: CASSLDSYEQYF.

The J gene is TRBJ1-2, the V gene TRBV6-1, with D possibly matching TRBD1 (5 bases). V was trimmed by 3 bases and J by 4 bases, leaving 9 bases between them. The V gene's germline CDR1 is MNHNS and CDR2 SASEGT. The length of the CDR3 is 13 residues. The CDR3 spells CASSDWGGYGYTF. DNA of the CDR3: TGTGCCAGCAGTGACTGGGGGGGCTATGGCTACACCTTC.

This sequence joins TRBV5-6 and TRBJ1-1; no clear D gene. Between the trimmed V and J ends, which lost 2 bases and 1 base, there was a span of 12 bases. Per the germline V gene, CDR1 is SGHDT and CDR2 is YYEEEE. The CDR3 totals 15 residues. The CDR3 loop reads CASSFLGGRNTEAFF. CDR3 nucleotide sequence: TGTGCCAGCAGCTTTTTAGGCGGGAGGAACACTGAAGCTTTCTTT.

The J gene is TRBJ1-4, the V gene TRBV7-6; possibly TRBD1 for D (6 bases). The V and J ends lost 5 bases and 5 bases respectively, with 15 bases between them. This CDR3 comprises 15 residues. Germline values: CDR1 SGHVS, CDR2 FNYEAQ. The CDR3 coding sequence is TGTGCCAGCAGCCGCGCCTTTACAGGGAATGAAAAACTGTTTTTT. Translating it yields CASSRAFTGNEKLFF.

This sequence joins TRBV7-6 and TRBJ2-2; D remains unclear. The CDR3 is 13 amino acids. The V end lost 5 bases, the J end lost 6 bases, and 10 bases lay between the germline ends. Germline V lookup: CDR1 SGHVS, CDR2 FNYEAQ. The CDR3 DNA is TGTGCCAGCAGCCCCGTGGGTGCCGGGGAGCTGTTTTTT. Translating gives CASSPVGAGELFF. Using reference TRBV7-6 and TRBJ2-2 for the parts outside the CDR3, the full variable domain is GAGVSQSPRYKVTKRGQDVALRCDPISGHVSLYWYRQALGQGPEFLTYFNYEAQQDKSGLPNDRFSAERPEGSISTLTIQRTEQRDSAMYRCASSPVGAGELFFGEGSRLTVL.

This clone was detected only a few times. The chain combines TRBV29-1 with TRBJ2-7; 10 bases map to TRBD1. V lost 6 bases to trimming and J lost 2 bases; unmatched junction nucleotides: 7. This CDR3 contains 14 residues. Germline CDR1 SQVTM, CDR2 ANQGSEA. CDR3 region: CSVAPGQGTYEQYF. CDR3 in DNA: TGCAGCGTGGCCCCGGGACAGGGGACCTACGAGCAGTACTTC.